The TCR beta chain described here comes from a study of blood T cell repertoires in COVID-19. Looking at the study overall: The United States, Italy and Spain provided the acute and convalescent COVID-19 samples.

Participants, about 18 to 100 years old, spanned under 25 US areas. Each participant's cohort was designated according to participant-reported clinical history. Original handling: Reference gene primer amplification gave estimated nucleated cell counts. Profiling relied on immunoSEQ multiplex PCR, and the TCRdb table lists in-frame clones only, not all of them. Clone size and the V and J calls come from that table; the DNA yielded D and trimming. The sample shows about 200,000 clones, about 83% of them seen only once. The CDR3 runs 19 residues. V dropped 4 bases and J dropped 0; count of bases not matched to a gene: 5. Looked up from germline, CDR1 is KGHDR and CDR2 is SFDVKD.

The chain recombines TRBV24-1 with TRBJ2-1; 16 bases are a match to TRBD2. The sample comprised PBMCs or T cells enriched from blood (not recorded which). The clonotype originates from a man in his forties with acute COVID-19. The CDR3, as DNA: TGTGCCACCAGTGACACGGGACTAGCGGGAGGGAGCTCCTACAATGAGCAGTTCTTC. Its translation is CATSDTGLAGGSSYNEQFF.